These T cell receptor beta chains were read from a single sample in a study of PD-L1 blockade in urothelial cancer. Profiling relied on immunoSEQ multiplex PCR, and the TCRdb table lists in-frame clones only, not all of them. The data hold about 29,000 clones, with around 84% observed a single time. The material was PBMCs, obtained around atezolizumab (anti-PD-L1) treatment. These receptors originate from a man between 65 and 85 years old with urothelial cancer. The CDR3 runs from the conserved cysteine through the conserved F or W. A D gene is named only where the DNA matches it firmly. Expanded clones get a size class; other rows say once, few or many, or leave the size out.

v_call: TRBV7-7; clone_size: .; j_call: TRBJ2-7; d_call: TRBD1; cdr3_aa: CASSSDRGSYEQYF; cdr3_nt: TGTGCCAGCAGCTCGGACAGGGGGTCCTACGAGCAGTACTTC
v_call: TRBV29-1; clone_size: .; j_call: TRBJ1-6; d_call: TRBD1; cdr3_aa: CSVGTGNSPLHF; cdr3_nt: TGCAGCGTGGGGACAGGGAATTCACCCCTCCACTTT
v_call: TRBV7-9; clone_size: .; j_call: TRBJ1-5; d_call: .; cdr3_aa: CASSFISNQPQHF; cdr3_nt: TGTGCCAGCAGCTTTATTAGCAATCAGCCCCAGCATTTT
v_call: TRBV4-2; clone_size: .; j_call: TRBJ2-1; d_call: .; cdr3_aa: CASSPPRSVVEQFF; cdr3_nt: TGTGCCAGCAGCCCCCCTAGGTCTGTGGTTGAGCAGTTCTTC
v_call: TRBV5-4; clone_size: .; j_call: TRBJ1-3; d_call: TRBD1; cdr3_aa: CASSSEGQLIRSGNTIYF; cdr3_nt: TGTGCCAGCAGCTCGGAGGGACAGCTTATCCGCTCTGGAAACACCATATATTTT
v_call: TRBV7-9; clone_size: .; j_call: TRBJ2-2; d_call: TRBD2; cdr3_aa: CASSPRGLAANTGELFF; cdr3_nt: TGTGCCAGCAGCCCCCGGGGACTAGCGGCGAACACCGGGGAGCTGTTTTTT
v_call: TRBV10-3; clone_size: .; j_call: TRBJ1-1; d_call: TRBD1; cdr3_aa: CAISEGQGVLNTEAFF; cdr3_nt: TGTGCCATCAGTGAGGGACAGGGGGTTCTGAACACTGAAGCTTTCTTT
v_call: TRBV27; clone_size: .; j_call: TRBJ2-3; d_call: TRBD2; cdr3_aa: CASSRLAGADTQYF; cdr3_nt: TGTGCCAGCAGTAGACTAGCGGGAGCCGATACGCAGTATTTT
v_call: TRBV28; clone_size: .; j_call: TRBJ1-1; d_call: .; cdr3_aa: CASSRTSLRNTEAFF; cdr3_nt: TGTGCCAGCAGTCGGACTTCTCTCCGGAACACTGAAGCTTTCTTT
v_call: TRBV9; clone_size: .; j_call: TRBJ2-3; d_call: .; cdr3_aa: CASSVAPGGDTQYF; cdr3_nt: TGTGCCAGCAGCGTAGCCCCAGGAGGAGATACGCAGTATTTT
v_call: TRBV7-3; clone_size: .; j_call: TRBJ2-5; d_call: TRBD2; cdr3_aa: CASSPGLAEETQYF; cdr3_nt: TGTGCCAGCAGCCCGGGACTAGCGGAAGAGACCCAGTACTTC
v_call: TRBV30; clone_size: .; j_call: TRBJ1-6; d_call: .; cdr3_aa: CAWSVNRGGNSPLHF; cdr3_nt: TGTGCCTGGAGTGTAAACCGTGGCGGTAATTCACCCCTCCACTTT
v_call: TRBV7-6; clone_size: .; j_call: TRBJ2-7; d_call: TRBD2; cdr3_aa: CASSRRLAGGNYEQYF; cdr3_nt: TGTGCCAGCAGTCGTCGACTAGCGGGAGGGAACTACGAGCAGTACTTC
v_call: TRBV9; clone_size: few; j_call: TRBJ1-2; d_call: TRBD1; cdr3_aa: CASSLRQGAQYGYTF; cdr3_nt: TGTGCCAGCAGCCTCAGACAGGGGGCGCAATATGGCTACACCTTC
v_call: TRBV6-4; clone_size: few; j_call: TRBJ1-6; d_call: .; cdr3_aa: CASSDFSGSSPLHF; cdr3_nt: TGTGCCAGCAGTGACTTCAGCGGAAGCTCACCCCTCCACTTT
v_call: TRBV30; clone_size: .; j_call: TRBJ1-1; d_call: .; cdr3_aa: CAWTLGYNTEAFF; cdr3_nt: TGTGCCTGGACCCTAGGATACAACACTGAAGCTTTCTTT
v_call: TRBV19; clone_size: .; j_call: TRBJ1-5; d_call: .; cdr3_aa: CASSIKGGNQPQHF; cdr3_nt: TGTGCCAGTAGTATTAAAGGGGGCAATCAGCCCCAGCATTTT
v_call: TRBV7-2; clone_size: .; j_call: TRBJ2-7; d_call: .; cdr3_aa: CASSQFRGSYEQYF; cdr3_nt: TGTGCCAGCAGCCAGTTCAGGGGCTCCTACGAGCAGTACTTC
v_call: TRBV5-1; clone_size: few; j_call: TRBJ2-3; d_call: TRBD2; cdr3_aa: CASSFSGGVSTDTQYF; cdr3_nt: TGCGCCAGCAGCTTCAGCGGGGGAGTCAGCACAGATACGCAGTATTTT
v_call: TRBV28; clone_size: .; j_call: TRBJ2-6; d_call: TRBD1; cdr3_aa: CASSSPGGASGANVLTF; cdr3_nt: TGTGCCAGCAGTTCCCCAGGGGGCGCCTCTGGGGCCAACGTCCTGACTTTC
v_call: TRBV5-1; clone_size: .; j_call: TRBJ2-5; d_call: .; cdr3_aa: CASSLGQGGKKTQYF; cdr3_nt: TGCGCCAGCAGCTTGGGACAGGGCGGGAAAAAGACCCAGTACTTC
v_call: TRBV11-1; clone_size: .; j_call: TRBJ2-5; d_call: .; cdr3_aa: CASSLGPGRQETQYF; cdr3_nt: TGTGCCAGCAGCTTAGGGCCAGGGAGGCAAGAGACCCAGTACTTC
v_call: TRBV5-5; clone_size: .; j_call: TRBJ1-4; d_call: .; cdr3_aa: CASSLDPARSEKLFF; cdr3_nt: TGTGCCAGCAGCTTGGACCCAGCGAGGAGTGAAAAACTGTTTTTT
v_call: TRBV19; clone_size: .; j_call: TRBJ1-5; d_call: .; cdr3_aa: CASSMTGNQPQHF; cdr3_nt: TGTGCCAGTAGTATGACAGGCAATCAGCCCCAGCATTTT
v_call: TRBV30; clone_size: .; j_call: TRBJ2-5; d_call: TRBD2; cdr3_aa: CAWSVVGGGGGTQYF; cdr3_nt: TGTGCCTGGAGTGTTGTAGGCGGCGGGGGGGGGACCCAGTACTTC
v_call: TRBV7-8; clone_size: .; j_call: TRBJ1-5; d_call: TRBD1; cdr3_aa: CASSLYSSGQVDQPQHF; cdr3_nt: TGTGCCAGCAGCTTATACTCCTCTGGACAGGTGGATCAGCCCCAGCATTTT
v_call: TRBV5-4; clone_size: .; j_call: TRBJ2-2; d_call: .; cdr3_aa: CASSLAAGLRTGELFF; cdr3_nt: TGTGCCAGCAGCTTGGCCGCGGGGCTCCGCACCGGGGAGCTGTTTTTT
v_call: TRBV5-1; clone_size: .; j_call: TRBJ2-1; d_call: TRBD1; cdr3_aa: CASSPRDRVTNEQFF; cdr3_nt: TGCGCCAGCAGCCCCCGGGACAGGGTCACCAATGAGCAGTTCTTC
v_call: TRBV7-2; clone_size: .; j_call: TRBJ1-5; d_call: .; cdr3_aa: CASSLTGQGMGQPQHF; cdr3_nt: TGTGCCAGCAGCTTAACGGGGCAGGGGATGGGTCAGCCCCAGCATTTT
v_call: TRBV7-9; clone_size: .; j_call: TRBJ2-3; d_call: TRBD2; cdr3_aa: CASSSLAGRTDTQYF; cdr3_nt: TGTGCCAGCAGCTCTCTAGCGGGGAGGACAGATACGCAGTATTTT
v_call: TRBV29-1; clone_size: .; j_call: TRBJ2-1; d_call: TRBD2; cdr3_aa: CSVGAGLAGVSEQFF; cdr3_nt: TGCAGCGTTGGGGCCGGACTAGCGGGAGTAAGTGAGCAGTTCTTC
v_call: TRBV6-4; clone_size: .; j_call: TRBJ1-2; d_call: TRBD1; cdr3_aa: CASSDSRQGGDGYTF; cdr3_nt: TGTGCCAGCAGTGACTCTAGACAGGGAGGAGATGGCTACACCTTC
v_call: TRBV28; clone_size: .; j_call: TRBJ1-2; d_call: .; cdr3_aa: CASSTLTGYTPPHTF; cdr3_nt: TGTGCCAGCAGTACCCTGACTGGTTACACGCCACCTCACACCTTC
v_call: TRBV13; clone_size: .; j_call: TRBJ1-4; d_call: TRBD1; cdr3_aa: CASSRQGGGGEKLFF; cdr3_nt: TGTGCCAGCAGCCGACAGGGGGGAGGAGGTGAAAAACTGTTTTTT
v_call: TRBV29-1; clone_size: .; j_call: TRBJ2-2; d_call: TRBD2; cdr3_aa: CSVPGTSGNTGELFF; cdr3_nt: TGCAGCGTTCCCGGGACTAGCGGGAACACCGGGGAGCTGTTTTTT
v_call: TRBV28; clone_size: .; j_call: TRBJ1-5; d_call: .; cdr3_aa: CASRKIIGQSQPQHF; cdr3_nt: TGTGCCAGCAGGAAAATAATAGGACAGAGTCAGCCCCAGCATTTT
v_call: TRBV7-3; clone_size: .; j_call: TRBJ1-1; d_call: TRBD1; cdr3_aa: CASSLEGAGTEAFF; cdr3_nt: TGTGCCAGCAGCTTAGAGGGGGCGGGGACTGAAGCTTTCTTT
v_call: TRBV11-2; clone_size: .; j_call: TRBJ2-3; d_call: .; cdr3_aa: CASSLNSITDTQYF; cdr3_nt: TGTGCCAGCAGCTTGAACAGCATCACAGATACGCAGTATTTT
v_call: TRBV7-2; clone_size: .; j_call: TRBJ2-3; d_call: TRBD2; cdr3_aa: CASSRTSGSSTDTQYF; cdr3_nt: TGTGCCAGCAGCCGGACTAGCGGGAGTTCGACAGATACGCAGTATTTT
v_call: TRBV27; clone_size: once; j_call: TRBJ2-2; d_call: TRBD1; cdr3_aa: CASSLYAGGDTGELFF; cdr3_nt: TGTGCCAGCAGTTTATACGCAGGGGGAGACACCGGGGAGCTGTTTTTT